This section outlines one T cell receptor (beta chain) sequence together with its context. Its target is unknown. In the sorted-subset replicate PCRs, approximately 200 ng DNA, 25,000 to 35,000 T cell genomes, was used. In the original workflow: With immunoSEQ giving junction-only sequences and no quality scores, filtering differed. Some clones are missing from TCRdb's copy, which holds only in-frame ones; the method was immunoSEQ multiplex PCR. The D gene and trimming were derived from the DNA, and the V and J assignments and clone size from that table. The sample yields 2 million to 2.5 million clones, about 94% seen once. Between the trimmed V and J ends, which lost 0 bases and 6 bases, there was a span of 6 bases. The CDR3 is made up of 12 amino acids. CDR1 ENHRY and CDR2 SYGVKD come from the germline V gene. This sample is drawn from a study of shared clonotypes between healthy human individuals.

The study, taken as a whole, reports: The study generally estimated greater richness for naive than memory subsets. Only blood was sampled; tissue repertoires likely differ.

The chain links TRBV10-3 to TRBJ2-7; no clear D. Sequencing used naive CD4+ T cells sorted from blood. The subset: CD45RA+ positively selected. The TCR sequence derives from a man between 18 and 35 years old in good health. CDR3 loop: CAISESPAEQYF. CDR3 coding DNA: TGTGCCATCAGTGAGTCTCCAGCCGAGCAGTACTTC.